This T cell receptor (beta chain) was recovered during a study of blood T cell repertoires in COVID-19. Study in general: COVID-19 samples, acute and convalescent, were from the United States, Italy and Spain. PBMCs, B-cell-depleted T cells, or T cells provided the cDNA or gDNA that made up the material.

This clone showed up just a few times. Only in-frame clones appear in the TCRdb table, and some are missing; sequencing was by immunoSEQ multiplex PCR. Among under 200,000 clones, roughly 83% were seen once, and the ten largest hold 10% to 15%. Participants were aged about 18 to 90 years, lived in roughly 25 US areas, and enrolled virtually. The study counted Cohort 3 donors as recovered given two negative PCRs, clearance, or symptom resolution. This clonotype originated in an older woman who had recovered from COVID-19. Sequenced material: PBMCs or T cells enriched from blood (not recorded which).

The CDR3 DNA follows: TGTGCCAGCAGCCTGGACGGGAACTATGGCTACACCTTC. This encodes CASSLDGNYGYTF. The genes are TRBV5-5 and TRBJ1-2; unclear D gene. Between the trimmed V and J ends, which lost 4 bases and 2 bases, there was a span of 9 bases. CDR3 length: 13 amino acids. Germline V gives CDR1 SGHKS, CDR2 YYEKEE (reference sequence).